This T cell receptor beta chain originates from a study of CD8 T cells in ankylosing spondylitis. Study results and limitations: Blood of patients with ankylosing spondylitis appeared to be characterized by a TCR beta motif of several highly homologous variants.

For TCR beta, libraries came from quantitative 5'-RACE with molecular barcodes. MiXCR, run by TCRdb on the 5' RACE reads, gives a single entry per CDR3 protein. The data contain 150,000 to 200,000 distinct CDR3 sequences, 8.5% to 10% of them singletons. Germline values: CDR1 SEHNR, CDR2 FQNEAQ (reference sequence). After removal of 5 bases from V and 5 bases from J, the junction contained 8 bases not matched to a gene. CDR3 length equals 15 residues. Comments on this clonotype: Its matching antigen is unknown.

The source material was blood, either unsorted or a sorted T cell fraction (not recorded which). V and J are TRBV7-9 and TRBJ2-5, with 10 bases aligning to TRBD1. The clonotype comes from a female donor with ankylosing spondylitis or in good health (not recorded which). The CDR3 loop reads CASSPTGGSRETQYF. The CDR3 nucleotides are TGTGCCAGCAGCCCGACAGGGGGCTCCCGGGAGACCCAGTACTTC.